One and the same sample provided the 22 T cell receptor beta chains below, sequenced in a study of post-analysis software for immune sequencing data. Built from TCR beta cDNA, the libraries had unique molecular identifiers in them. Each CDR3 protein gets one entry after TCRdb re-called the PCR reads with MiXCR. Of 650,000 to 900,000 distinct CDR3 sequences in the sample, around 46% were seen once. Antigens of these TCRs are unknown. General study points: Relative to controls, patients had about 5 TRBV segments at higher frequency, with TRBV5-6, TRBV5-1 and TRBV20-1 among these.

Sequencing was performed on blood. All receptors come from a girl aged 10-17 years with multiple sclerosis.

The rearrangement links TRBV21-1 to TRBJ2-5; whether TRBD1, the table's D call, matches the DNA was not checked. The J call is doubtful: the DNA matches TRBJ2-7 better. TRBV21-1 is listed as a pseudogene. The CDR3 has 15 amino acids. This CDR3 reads CASSPVAKGRGEQYF. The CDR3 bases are TGTGCCAGCAGCCCCGTTGCGAAGGGGCGAGGCGAGCAGTACTTC.

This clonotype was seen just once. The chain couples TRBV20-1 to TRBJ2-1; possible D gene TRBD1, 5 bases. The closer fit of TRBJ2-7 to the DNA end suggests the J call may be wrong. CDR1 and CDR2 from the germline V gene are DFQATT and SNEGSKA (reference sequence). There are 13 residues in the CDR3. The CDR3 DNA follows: TGCAGTGCTGGGGCGATCTCCTACAATGAGCAGTACTTC. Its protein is CSAGAISYNEQYF.

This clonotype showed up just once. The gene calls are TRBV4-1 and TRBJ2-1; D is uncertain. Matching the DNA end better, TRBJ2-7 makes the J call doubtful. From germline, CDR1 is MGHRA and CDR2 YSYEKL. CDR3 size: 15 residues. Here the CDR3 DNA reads TGCGCCAGCAGCCAAGAAGGAAGTAGGTACTACGAGCAGTACTTC. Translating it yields CASSQEGSRYYEQYF.

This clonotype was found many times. CDR3 DNA sequence: TGTGCCAGCAGCTTAGCACAGGGAGGGACCTACGAGCAGTACTTC. This encodes CASSLAQGGTYEQYF. The chain carries TRBV7-6 and TRBJ2-7, with a possible D match to TRBD2 (7 bases). Trimming left V 0 bases short and J 2 bases short, with 11 bases between. There are 15 residues in the CDR3. The germline V gene has CDR1 SGHVS and CDR2 FNYEAQ.

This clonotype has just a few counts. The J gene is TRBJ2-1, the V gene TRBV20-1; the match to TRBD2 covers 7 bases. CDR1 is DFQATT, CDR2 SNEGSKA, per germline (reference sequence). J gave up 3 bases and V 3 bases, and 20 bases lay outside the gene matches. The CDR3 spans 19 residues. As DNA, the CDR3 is TGCAGTGCTAGCGCCCTTAACCCCCCTCGCGGGAGAAACTACAATGAGCAGTTCTTC. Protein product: CSASALNPPRGRNYNEQFF.

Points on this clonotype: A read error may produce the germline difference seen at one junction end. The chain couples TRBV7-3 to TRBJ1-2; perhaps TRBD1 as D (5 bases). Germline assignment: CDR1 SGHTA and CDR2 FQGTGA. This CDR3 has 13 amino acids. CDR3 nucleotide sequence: TGTGCCAGCAGCTTGGACAATAACTATGGCTGCACCTTC. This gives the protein CASSLDNNYGCTF. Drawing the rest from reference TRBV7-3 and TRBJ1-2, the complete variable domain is GAGVSQTPSNKVTEKGKYVELRCDPISGHTALYWYRQSLGQGPEFLIYFQGTGAADDSGLPNDRFFAVRPEGSVSTLKIQRTERGDSAVYLCASSLDNNYGCTFGSGTRLTVV.

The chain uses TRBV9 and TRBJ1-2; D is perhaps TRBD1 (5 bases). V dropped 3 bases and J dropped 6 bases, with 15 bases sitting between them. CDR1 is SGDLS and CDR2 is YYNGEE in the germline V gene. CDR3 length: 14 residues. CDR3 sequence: CASSDEWGWDGYTF. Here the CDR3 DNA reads TGTGCCAGCAGCGACGAGTGGGGGTGGGATGGCTACACCTTC.

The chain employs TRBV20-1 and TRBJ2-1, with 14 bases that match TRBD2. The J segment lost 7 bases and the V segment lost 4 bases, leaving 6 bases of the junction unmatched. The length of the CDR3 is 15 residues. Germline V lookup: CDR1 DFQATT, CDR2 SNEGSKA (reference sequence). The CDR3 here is CSATGLAGVSNEQFF. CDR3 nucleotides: TGCAGTGCTACGGGACTAGCGGGAGTGAGTAATGAGCAGTTCTTC.

The CDR3 DNA reads TGTGCCAGCAGCCTAGGACAGACTCAAGCTTTCTTT. This encodes CASSLGQTQAFF. This chain links TRBV3-1 with TRBJ1-1; a possible D gene is TRBD1 (6 bases). This CDR3 region has 12 residues. Germline lookup yields CDR1 LGHDT and CDR2 YNNKEL (reference sequence). Trimming took 4 bases from V and 9 from J, leaving 12 bases between them.

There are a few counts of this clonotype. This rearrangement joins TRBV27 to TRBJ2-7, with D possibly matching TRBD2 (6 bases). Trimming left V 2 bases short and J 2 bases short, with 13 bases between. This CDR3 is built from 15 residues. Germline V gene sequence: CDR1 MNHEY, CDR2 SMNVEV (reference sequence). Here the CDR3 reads CASSLGPSEAYEQYF. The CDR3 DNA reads TGTGCCAGCAGTTTAGGTCCTAGCGAGGCCTACGAGCAGTACTTC.

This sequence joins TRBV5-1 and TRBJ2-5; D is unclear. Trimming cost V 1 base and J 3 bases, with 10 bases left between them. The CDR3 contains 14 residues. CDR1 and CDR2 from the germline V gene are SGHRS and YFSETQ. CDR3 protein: CASSLFGTEETQYF. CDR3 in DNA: TGCGCCAGCAGCTTGTTTGGAACAGAAGAGACCCAGTACTTC.

DNA of the CDR3: TGCAGTGCTAGAGACAACCCCTACGAGCAGTACTTC. Its translation: CSARDNPYEQYF. The chain has TRBV20-1 and TRBJ2-7; D remains unclear. From germline, CDR1 is DFQATT and CDR2 SNEGSKA (reference sequence). This CDR3 spans 12 amino acids. V gave up 0 bases and J gave up 2 bases, with 5 bases separating them.

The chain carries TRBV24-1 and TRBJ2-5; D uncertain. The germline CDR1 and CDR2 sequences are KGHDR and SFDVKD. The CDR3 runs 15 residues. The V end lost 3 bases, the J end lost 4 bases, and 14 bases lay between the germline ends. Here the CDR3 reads CATSDPGLVVETQYF. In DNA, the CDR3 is TGTGCCACCAGTGATCCTGGCCTAGTGGTAGAGACCCAGTACTTC.

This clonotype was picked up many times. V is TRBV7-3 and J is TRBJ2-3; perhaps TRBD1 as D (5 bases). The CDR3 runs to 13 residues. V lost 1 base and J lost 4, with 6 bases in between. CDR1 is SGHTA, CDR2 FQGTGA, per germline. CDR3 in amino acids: CASSLKGADTQYF. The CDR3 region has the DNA TGTGCCAGCAGCTTAAAAGGGGCAGATACGCAGTATTTT.

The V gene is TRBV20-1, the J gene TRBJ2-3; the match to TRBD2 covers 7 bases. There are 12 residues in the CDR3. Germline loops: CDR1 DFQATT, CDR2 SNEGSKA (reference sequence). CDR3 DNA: TGCAGCAAGCGGGGCGGTACAGATACGCAGTATTTT. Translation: CSKRGGTDTQYF.

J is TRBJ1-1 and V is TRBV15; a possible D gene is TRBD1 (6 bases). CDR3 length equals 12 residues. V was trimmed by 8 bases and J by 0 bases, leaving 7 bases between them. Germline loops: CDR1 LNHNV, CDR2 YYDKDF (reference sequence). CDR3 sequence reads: CATGQLNTEAFF. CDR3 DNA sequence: TGTGCCACCGGACAGTTGAACACTGAAGCTTTCTTT. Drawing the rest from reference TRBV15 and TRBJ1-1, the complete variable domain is DAMVIQNPRYQVTQFGKPVTLSCSQTLNHNVMYWYQQKSSQAPKLLFHYYDKDFNNEADTPDNFQSRRPNTSFCFLDIRSPGLGDTAMYLCATGQLNTEAFFGQGTRLTVV.

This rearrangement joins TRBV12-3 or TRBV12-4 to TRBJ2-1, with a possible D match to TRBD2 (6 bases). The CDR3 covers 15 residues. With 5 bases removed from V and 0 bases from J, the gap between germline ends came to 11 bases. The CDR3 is CASSGGKASYNEQFF. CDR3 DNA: TGTGCCAGCAGTGGGGGGAAGGCCTCCTACAATGAGCAGTTCTTC.

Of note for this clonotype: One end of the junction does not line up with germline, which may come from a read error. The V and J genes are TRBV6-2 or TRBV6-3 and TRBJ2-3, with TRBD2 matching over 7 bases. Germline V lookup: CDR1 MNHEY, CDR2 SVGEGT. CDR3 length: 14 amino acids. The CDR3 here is CASSYQTSRDTQYF. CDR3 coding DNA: TGTGCCAGCAGTTATCAGACTAGCAGAGATACGCAGTATTTT.

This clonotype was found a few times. CDR3: CASSPTGLAGSEQFF. For the CDR3, the DNA is TGCGCCAGCAGCCCCACGGGACTAGCGGGATCTGAGCAGTTCTTC. The chain couples TRBV5-1 to TRBJ2-1, with 13 nucleotides matching TRBD2. Looked up from germline, CDR1 is SGHRS and CDR2 is YFSETQ. This CDR3 contains 15 residues. Trimming cost V 4 bases and J 9 bases; bases outside gene matches: 7. Filled out from reference TRBV5-1 and TRBJ2-1, the complete variable domain reads KAGVTQTPRYLIKTRGQQVTLSCSPISGHRSVSWYQQTPGQGLQFLFEYFSETQRNKGNFPGRFSGRQFSNSRSEMNVSTLELGDSALYLCASSPTGLAGSEQFFGPGTRLTVL.

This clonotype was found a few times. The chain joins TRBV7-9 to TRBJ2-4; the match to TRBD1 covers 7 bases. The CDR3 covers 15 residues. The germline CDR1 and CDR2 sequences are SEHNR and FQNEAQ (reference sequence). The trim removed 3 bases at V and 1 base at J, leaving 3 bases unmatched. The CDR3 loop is CASSFPQGAKNIQYF. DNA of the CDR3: TGTGCCAGCAGCTTCCCACAGGGGGCCAAAAACATTCAGTACTTC.

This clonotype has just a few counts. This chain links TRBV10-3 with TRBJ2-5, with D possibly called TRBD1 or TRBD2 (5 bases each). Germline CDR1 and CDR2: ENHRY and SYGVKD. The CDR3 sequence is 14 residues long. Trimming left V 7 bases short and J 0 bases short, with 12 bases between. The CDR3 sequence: CAITPGRDQETQYF. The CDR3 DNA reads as TGTGCCATCACTCCGGGACGGGACCAAGAGACCCAGTACTTC.

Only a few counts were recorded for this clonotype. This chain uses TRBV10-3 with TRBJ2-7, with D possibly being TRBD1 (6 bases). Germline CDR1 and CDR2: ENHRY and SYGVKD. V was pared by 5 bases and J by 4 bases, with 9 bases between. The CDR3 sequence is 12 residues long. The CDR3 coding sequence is TGTGCCATCAGTCGGACAGAGTACGAGCAGTACTTC. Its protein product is CAISRTEYEQYF.